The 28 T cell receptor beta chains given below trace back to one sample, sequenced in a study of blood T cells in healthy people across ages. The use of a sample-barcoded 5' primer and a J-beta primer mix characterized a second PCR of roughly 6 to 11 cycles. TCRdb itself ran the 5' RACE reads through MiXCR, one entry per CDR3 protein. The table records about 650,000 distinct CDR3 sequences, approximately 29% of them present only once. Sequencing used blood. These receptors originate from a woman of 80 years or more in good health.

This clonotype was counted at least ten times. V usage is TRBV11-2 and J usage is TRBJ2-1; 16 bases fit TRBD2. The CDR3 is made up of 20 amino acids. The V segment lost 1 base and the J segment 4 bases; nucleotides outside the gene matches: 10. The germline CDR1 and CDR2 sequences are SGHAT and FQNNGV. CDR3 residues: CASSLVGTSGGGWLYNEQFF. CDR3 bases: TGTGCCAGCAGCTTAGTCGGGACTAGCGGGGGGGGCTGGCTGTACAATGAGCAGTTCTTC.

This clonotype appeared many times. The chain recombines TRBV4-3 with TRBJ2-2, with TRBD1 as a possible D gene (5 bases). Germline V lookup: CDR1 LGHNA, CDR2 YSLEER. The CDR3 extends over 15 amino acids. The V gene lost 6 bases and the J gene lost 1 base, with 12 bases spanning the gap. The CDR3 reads CASRVQVLNTGELFF. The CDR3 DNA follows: TGCGCCAGCAGGGTACAGGTTCTGAACACCGGGGAGCTGTTTTTT.

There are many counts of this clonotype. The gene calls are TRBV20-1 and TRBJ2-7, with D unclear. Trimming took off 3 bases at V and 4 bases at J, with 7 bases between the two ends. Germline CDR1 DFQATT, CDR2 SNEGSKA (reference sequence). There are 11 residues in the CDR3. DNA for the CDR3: TGCAGTGCTAGGATGGGGTACGAGCAGTACTTC. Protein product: CSARMGYEQYF.

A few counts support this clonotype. The CDR3 bases are TGCAGTGCTAGAGATGGCCAGCGGGGGATTCAAGAGACCCAGTTCTTC. Its protein product is CSARDGQRGIQETQFF. The gene calls are TRBV20-1 and TRBJ2-5; the match to TRBD2 covers 8 bases. The last part of the DNA fits TRBJ2-1 better; the J call may be wrong. The CDR3 contains 16 residues. Germline V lookup: CDR1 DFQATT, CDR2 SNEGSKA (reference sequence).

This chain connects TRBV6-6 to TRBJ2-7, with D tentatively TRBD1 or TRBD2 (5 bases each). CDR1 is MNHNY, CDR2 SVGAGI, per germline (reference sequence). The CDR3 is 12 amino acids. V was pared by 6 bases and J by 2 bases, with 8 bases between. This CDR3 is CASSRGPYEQYF. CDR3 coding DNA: TGTGCCAGCAGCCGGGGCCCCTACGAGCAGTACTTC.

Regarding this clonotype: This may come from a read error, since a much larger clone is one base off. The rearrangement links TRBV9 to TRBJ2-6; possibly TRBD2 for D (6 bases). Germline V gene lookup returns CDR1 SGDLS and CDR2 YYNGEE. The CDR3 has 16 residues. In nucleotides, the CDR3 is TGTGCCAGCACGGAGGGTTTGGGCTCTGGGGCCAACGTCCGGACTTTC. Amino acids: CASTEGLGSGANVRTF.

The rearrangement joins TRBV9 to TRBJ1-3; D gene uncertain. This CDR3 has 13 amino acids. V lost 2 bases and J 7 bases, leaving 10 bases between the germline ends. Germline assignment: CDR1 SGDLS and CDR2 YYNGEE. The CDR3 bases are TGTGCCAGCAGCGTCGCCTCGGCCAACACCATATATTTT. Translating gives CASSVASANTIYF.

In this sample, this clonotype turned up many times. The CDR3 loop is CASTPSFGIGSDTQYF. CDR3 DNA sequence: TGCGCCAGCACCCCCTCTTTCGGGATCGGGTCAGATACGCAGTATTTT. The chain employs TRBV5-1 and TRBJ2-3; perhaps TRBD2 as D (5 bases). V lost 6 bases to trimming and J lost 4 bases, with 21 bases between them. The germline gives CDR1 SGHRS, CDR2 YFSETQ. CDR3 size: 16 residues.

The CDR3 nucleotides read TGTGCCAGCAGCTCGTCCGGGACACCGGAGGTTGGCTACACCTTC. It yields the protein CASSSSGTPEVGYTF. The V gene is TRBV13, the J gene TRBJ1-2; D might be TRBD1 (6 bases). Per the germline V gene, CDR1 is PRHDT and CDR2 is FYEKMQ (reference sequence). There are 15 residues in the CDR3. V shed 4 bases and J shed 7 bases, with 19 bases lying between them.

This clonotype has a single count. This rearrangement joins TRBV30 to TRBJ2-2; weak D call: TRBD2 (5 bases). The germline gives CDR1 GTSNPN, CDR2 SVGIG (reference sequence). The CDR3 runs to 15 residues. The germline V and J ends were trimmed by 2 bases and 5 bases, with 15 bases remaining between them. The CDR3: CAWSFGSHATGELFF. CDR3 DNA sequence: TGTGCCTGGAGTTTTGGGAGCCACGCAACCGGGGAGCTGTTTTTT.

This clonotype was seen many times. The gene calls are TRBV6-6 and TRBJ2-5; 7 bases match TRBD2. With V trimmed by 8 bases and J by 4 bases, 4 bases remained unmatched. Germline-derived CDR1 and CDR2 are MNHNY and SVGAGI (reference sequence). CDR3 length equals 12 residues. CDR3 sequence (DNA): TGTGCCAGCTTTCGCGGGAGAGAGACCCAGTACTTC. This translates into CASFRGRETQYF.

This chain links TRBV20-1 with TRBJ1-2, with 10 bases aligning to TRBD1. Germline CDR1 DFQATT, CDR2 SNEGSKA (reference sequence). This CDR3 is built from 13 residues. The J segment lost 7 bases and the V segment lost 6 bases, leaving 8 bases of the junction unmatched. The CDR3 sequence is CSASPGQGTGYTF. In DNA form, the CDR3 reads TGCAGTGCAAGCCCGGGACAGGGGACTGGCTACACCTTC.

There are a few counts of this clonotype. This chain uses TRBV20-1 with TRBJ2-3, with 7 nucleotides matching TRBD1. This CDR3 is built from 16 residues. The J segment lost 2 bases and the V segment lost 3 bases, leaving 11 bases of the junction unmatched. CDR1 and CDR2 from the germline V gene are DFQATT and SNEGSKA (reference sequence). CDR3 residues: CSARRRTGEFTDTQYF. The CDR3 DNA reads TGCAGTGCTAGGAGGCGTACAGGGGAATTCACAGATACGCAGTATTTT.

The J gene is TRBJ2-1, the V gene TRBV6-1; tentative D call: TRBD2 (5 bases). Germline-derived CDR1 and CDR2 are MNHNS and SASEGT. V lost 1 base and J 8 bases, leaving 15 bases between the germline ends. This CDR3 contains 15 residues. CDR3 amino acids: CASSEGTLRAYEQFF. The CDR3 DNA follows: TGTGCCAGCAGTGAAGGGACCTTGAGGGCCTATGAGCAGTTCTTC.

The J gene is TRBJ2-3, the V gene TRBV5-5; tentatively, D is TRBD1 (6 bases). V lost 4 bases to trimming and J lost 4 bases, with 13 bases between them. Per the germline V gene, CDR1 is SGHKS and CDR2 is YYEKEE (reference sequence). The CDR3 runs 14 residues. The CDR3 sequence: CASSQQGPPDTQYF. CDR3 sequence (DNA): TGTGCCAGCAGCCAACAGGGCCCCCCAGATACGCAGTATTTT.

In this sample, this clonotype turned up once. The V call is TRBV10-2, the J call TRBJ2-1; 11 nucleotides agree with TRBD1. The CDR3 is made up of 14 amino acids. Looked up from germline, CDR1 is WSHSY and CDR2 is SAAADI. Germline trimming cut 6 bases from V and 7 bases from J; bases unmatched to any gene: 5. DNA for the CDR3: TGCGCCAGCAGCGGGGACAGGGGGAGAAATGAGCAGTTCTTC. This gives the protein CASSGDRGRNEQFF.

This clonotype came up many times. This chain's CDR3 is CAWSAAGVGGYTF. The CDR3 nucleotides read TGTGCCTGGAGTGCGGCAGGGGTAGGAGGCTACACCTTC. The chain recombines TRBV30 with TRBJ1-2; TRBD1 might be the D (6 bases). Looked up from germline, CDR1 is GTSNPN and CDR2 is SVGIG (reference sequence). Between the trimmed V and J ends, which lost 1 base and 8 bases, there was a span of 14 bases. The CDR3 totals 13 residues.

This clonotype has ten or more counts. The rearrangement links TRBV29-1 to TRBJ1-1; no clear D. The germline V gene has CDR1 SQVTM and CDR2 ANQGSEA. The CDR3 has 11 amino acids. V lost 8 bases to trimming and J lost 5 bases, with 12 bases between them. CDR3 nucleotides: TGCAGCTGTGCGGCGAGTACTGAAGCTTTCTTT. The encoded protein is CSCAASTEAFF.

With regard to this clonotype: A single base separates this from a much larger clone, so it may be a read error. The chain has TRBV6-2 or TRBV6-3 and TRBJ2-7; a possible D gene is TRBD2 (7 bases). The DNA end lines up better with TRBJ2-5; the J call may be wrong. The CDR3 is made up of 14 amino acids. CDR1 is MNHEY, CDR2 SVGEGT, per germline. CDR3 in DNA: TGTGCCAGCGGAATGGAGGGGGGGCGAGAGACCCAGTACTTC. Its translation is CASGMEGGRETQYF.

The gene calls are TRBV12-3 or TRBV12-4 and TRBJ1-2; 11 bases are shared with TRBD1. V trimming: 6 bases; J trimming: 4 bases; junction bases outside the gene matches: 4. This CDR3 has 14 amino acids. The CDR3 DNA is TGTGCCAGCAGCCGGACAGGGGGCTTCTATGGCTACACCTTC. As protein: CASSRTGGFYGYTF.

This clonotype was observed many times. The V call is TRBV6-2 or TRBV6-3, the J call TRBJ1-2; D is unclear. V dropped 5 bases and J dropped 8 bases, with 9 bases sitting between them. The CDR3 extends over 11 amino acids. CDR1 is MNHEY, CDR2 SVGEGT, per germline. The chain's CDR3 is CASSPDRGYTF. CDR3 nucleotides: TGTGCCAGCAGTCCCGATCGCGGCTACACCTTC.

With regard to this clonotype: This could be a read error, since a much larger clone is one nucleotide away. CDR3: CTSSVVGAQETQYF. The CDR3 DNA follows: TGTACCAGCAGCGTAGTAGGTGCGCAAGAGACCCAGTACTTC. This rearrangement joins TRBV9 to TRBJ2-5; D gene ambiguous. This CDR3 is 14 amino acids long. Germline CDR1 is SGDLS and CDR2 is YYNGEE. The full variable domain, completed using reference TRBV9 and TRBJ2-5, is DSGVTQTPKHLITATGQRVTLRCSPRSGDLSVYWYQQSLDQGLQFLIQYYNGEERAKGNILERFSAQQFPDLHSELNLSSLELGDSALYFCTSSVVGAQETQYFGPGTRLLVL.

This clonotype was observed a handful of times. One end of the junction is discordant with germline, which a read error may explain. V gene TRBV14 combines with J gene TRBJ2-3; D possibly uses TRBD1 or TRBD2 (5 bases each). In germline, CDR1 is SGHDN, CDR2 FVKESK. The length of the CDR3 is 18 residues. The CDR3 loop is CASSQVGLGAADTGTQYF. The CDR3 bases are TGTGCCAGCAGCCAAGTAGGGTTGGGAGCGGCGGACACAGGTACGCAGTATTTT.

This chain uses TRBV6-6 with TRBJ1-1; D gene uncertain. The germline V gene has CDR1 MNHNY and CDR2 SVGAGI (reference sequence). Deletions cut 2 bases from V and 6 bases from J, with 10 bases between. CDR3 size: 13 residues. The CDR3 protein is CASSYVSGAEAFF. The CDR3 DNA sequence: TGTGCCAGCAGTTACGTGTCAGGAGCTGAAGCTTTCTTT.

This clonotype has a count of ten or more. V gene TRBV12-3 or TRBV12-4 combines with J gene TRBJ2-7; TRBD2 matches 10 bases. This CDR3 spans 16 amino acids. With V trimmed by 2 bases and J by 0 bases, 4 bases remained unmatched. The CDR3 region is CASSLRLAGFSYEQYF. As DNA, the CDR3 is TGTGCCAGCAGTTTAAGACTAGCGGGTTTCTCCTACGAGCAGTACTTC.

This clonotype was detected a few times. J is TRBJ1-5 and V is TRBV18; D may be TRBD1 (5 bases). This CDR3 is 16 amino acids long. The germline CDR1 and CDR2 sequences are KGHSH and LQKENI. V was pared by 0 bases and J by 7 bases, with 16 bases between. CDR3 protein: CASSPPATGIRQPQHF. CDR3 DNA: TGTGCCAGCTCACCACCGGCCACAGGAATCCGCCAGCCCCAGCATTTT.

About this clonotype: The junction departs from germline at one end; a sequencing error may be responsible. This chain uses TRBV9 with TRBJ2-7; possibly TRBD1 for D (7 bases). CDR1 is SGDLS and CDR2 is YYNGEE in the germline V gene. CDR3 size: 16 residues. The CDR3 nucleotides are TGTGCCAGCAGTCCAGATCGACAGGGAGGCATCGACGAGCGGTACTTC. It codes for CASSPDRQGGIDERYF.

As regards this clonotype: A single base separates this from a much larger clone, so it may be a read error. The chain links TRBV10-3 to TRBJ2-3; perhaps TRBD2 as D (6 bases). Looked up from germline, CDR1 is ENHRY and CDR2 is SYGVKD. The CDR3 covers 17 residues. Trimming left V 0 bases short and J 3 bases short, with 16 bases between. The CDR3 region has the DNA TGTGCCATCAGTGAGTCAGAGGCGGGGATAAGGACAGATACGCAGTATTTT. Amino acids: CAISESEAGIRTDTQYF.